This passage covers 28 T cell receptor beta chains from one sample sequenced in a study of blood T cell repertoires in COVID-19. Profiling relied on immunoSEQ multiplex PCR, and the TCRdb table lists in-frame clones only, not all of them. The table has over 150,000 clones, 60% to 85% seen once. Sequencing input: peripheral blood. These receptors came from a man between 65 and 85 years old with acute or convalescent COVID-19.

The chain carries TRBV12-3 or TRBV12-4 and TRBJ1-5, with a tentative D call TRBD1 (6 bases). This CDR3 region has 13 residues. Trimming left V 6 bases short and J 5 bases short, with 11 bases between. The CDR3 sequence is CASRPQGDQPQHF. Written as DNA, the CDR3 is TGTGCCAGCAGGCCACAGGGTGATCAGCCCCAGCATTTT.

The rearrangement uses TRBV10-3 and TRBJ2-2; 10 nucleotides align to TRBD2. The V and J ends lost 0 bases and 7 bases, in that order; junction bases with no gene match: 5. The length of the CDR3 is 16 residues. Germline CDR1 is ENHRY and CDR2 is SYGVKD. CDR3 sequence reads: CAISESSGGAGGELFF. The DNA for the CDR3 is TGTGCCATCAGTGAGTCGAGCGGGGGGGCTGGCGGGGAGCTGTTTTTT.

This clone was observed a few times. The chain recombines TRBV5-1 with TRBJ2-6; 7 bases align to TRBD1. Germline V gene data show CDR1 as SGHRS and CDR2 as YFSETQ. Trimming at V came to 5 bases and at J to 0 bases, leaving 20 bases not matched to a gene. The CDR3 extends over 21 amino acids. The DNA for the CDR3 is TGCGCCAGCAGTCATCTCTCGTCCCGGGGACAGCAGAGCTCTGGGGCCAACGTCCTGACTTTC. Encoded protein: CASSHLSSRGQQSSGANVLTF.

This clone has just a few counts. The chain links TRBV19 to TRBJ1-2; D is unresolved. V was trimmed by 5 bases and J by 0 bases, leaving 7 bases between them. This CDR3 contains 13 residues. From germline, CDR1 is LNHDA and CDR2 SQIVND (reference sequence). In DNA form, the CDR3 reads TGTGCCAGTAGTGCCAGGCCTAACTATGGCTACACCTTC. As protein: CASSARPNYGYTF.

This clone has a single count. The chain is built from TRBV27 and TRBJ1-5; a possible D gene is TRBD1 (5 bases). Between the trimmed V and J ends, which lost 6 bases and 4 bases, there was a span of 16 bases. This CDR3 comprises 15 residues. Germline CDR1 is MNHEY and CDR2 is SMNVEV (reference sequence). The CDR3 nucleotides are TGTGCCAGCAGGCCGGGGGTGGGGAGAAATCAGCCCCAGCATTTT. This encodes CASRPGVGRNQPQHF.

The rearrangement joins TRBV5-1 to TRBJ1-5, with 7 bases that match TRBD1. V lost 5 bases, J lost 6 bases, and 8 bases stayed unmatched. The CDR3 is 14 residues long. Germline-derived CDR1 and CDR2 are SGHRS and YFSETQ. In DNA, the CDR3 is TGCGCCAGCAGTGGAGGGGGCGAGGGTCAGCCCCAGCATTTT. It codes for CASSGGGEGQPQHF.

This clone was picked up one time. The chain links TRBV15 to TRBJ1-1, with D perhaps matching TRBD1 (6 bases). The germline V and J ends were trimmed by 5 bases and 6 bases, with 13 bases remaining between them. CDR3 length: 13 residues. The germline CDR1 and CDR2 sequences are LNHNV and YYDKDF (reference sequence). In DNA, the CDR3 is TGTGCCACCAGCGGTACAGGGATAGCTGAAGCTTTCTTT. Its translation is CATSGTGIAEAFF. The full variable domain, completed using reference TRBV15 and TRBJ1-1, is DAMVIQNPRYQVTQFGKPVTLSCSQTLNHNVMYWYQQKSSQAPKLLFHYYDKDFNNEADTPDNFQSRRPNTSFCFLDIRSPGLGDTAMYLCATSGTGIAEAFFGQGTRLTVV.

The chain has TRBV3-1 (or the pseudogene TRBV3-2) and TRBJ1-4, with 8 bases fitting TRBD1. The CDR3 covers 15 residues. Germline values: CDR1 LGHDT, CDR2 YNNKEL (reference sequence). The J segment lost 4 bases and the V segment lost 3 bases, leaving 4 bases of the junction unmatched. The CDR3 DNA reads TGTGCCAGCAGCCAGACCGGGACAGGTAATGAAAAACTGTTTTTT. Amino acids: CASSQTGTGNEKLFF.

The rearrangement joins TRBV10-3 to TRBJ1-2; perhaps TRBD1 as D (5 bases). CDR1 is ENHRY, CDR2 SYGVKD, per germline. V lost 3 bases to trimming and J lost 8 bases, with 13 bases between them. CDR3 length equals 13 residues. The CDR3 loop reads CAISETGTVGYTF. In DNA, the CDR3 is TGTGCCATCAGTGAAACAGGTACGGTCGGCTACACCTTC.

This clone appeared a single time. As DNA, the CDR3 is TGTGCCAGTAAGATGTCCGGGGGGGCAGTGAATGGCTACACCTTC. As protein: CASKMSGGAVNGYTF. The V call is TRBV19, the J call TRBJ1-2; tentatively, D is TRBD1 (6 bases). CDR1 and CDR2 from the germline V gene are LNHDA and SQIVND (reference sequence). Trimming cost V 7 bases and J 6 bases, with 21 bases left between them. This CDR3 is built from 15 residues.

The CDR3 loop is CASSQDNQRGYSYEQYF. As DNA, the CDR3 is TGCGCCAGCAGCCAAGATAACCAGCGGGGCTATTCCTACGAGCAGTACTTC. The chain uses TRBV4-3 and TRBJ2-7; 7 bases match TRBD2. Germline CDR1 reads LGHNA; CDR2 reads YSLEER. J gave up 1 base and V 0 bases, and 9 bases lay outside the gene matches. CDR3 length: 17 amino acids.

The chain combines TRBV7-2 with TRBJ2-5; 9 bases map to TRBD2. This CDR3 comprises 13 residues. Germline V lookup: CDR1 SGHTA, CDR2 FQGNSA. With 6 bases clipped from V and 7 bases from J, the junction kept 6 bases outside the gene matches. CDR3 sequence reads: CASRTSGEGTQYF. The CDR3, as DNA: TGTGCCAGCAGGACTAGCGGCGAGGGGACCCAGTACTTC. The variable domain in full, with the rest retrieved from reference TRBV7-2 and TRBJ2-5, is GAGVSQSPSNKVTEKGKDVELRCDPISGHTALYWYRQSLGQGLEFLIYFQGNSAPDKSGLPSDRFSAERTGGSVSTLTIQRTQQEDSAVYLCASRTSGEGTQYFGPGTRLLVL.

V gene TRBV19 combines with J gene TRBJ1-2; D possibly corresponds to TRBD1 (5 bases). The CDR3 runs 15 residues. V was clipped by 3 bases and J by 5 bases, with 16 bases between them. CDR1 LNHDA and CDR2 SQIVND come from the germline V gene (reference sequence). The CDR3 loop reads CASSIRSDTPYGYTF. DNA for the CDR3: TGTGCCAGTAGTATTCGGTCGGACACCCCTTATGGCTACACCTTC.

The J gene is TRBJ2-3, the V gene TRBV6-6; 9 positions match TRBD2. The germline CDR1 and CDR2 sequences are MNHNY and SVGAGI (reference sequence). V was clipped by 2 bases and J by 4 bases; unmatched bases: 1. The CDR3 has 14 residues. The CDR3 nucleotides read TGTGCCAGCAGTTACGGCGGGGGGGCAGATACGCAGTATTTT. This codes for CASSYGGGADTQYF.

J is TRBJ1-1 and V is TRBV7-9; 7 positions match TRBD1. Germline CDR1 and CDR2: SEHNR and FQNEAQ (reference sequence). The CDR3 is 13 residues long. V lost 1 base, J lost 4 bases, and 0 bases stayed unmatched. This CDR3 is CASSLEGATEAFF. CDR3 DNA: TGTGCCAGCAGCTTAGAGGGGGCCACTGAAGCTTTCTTT.

This chain connects TRBV3-1 (or the pseudogene TRBV3-2) to TRBJ2-3, with 7 bases lining up with TRBD1. The CDR3 is 13 amino acids. The germline V gene encodes CDR1 LGHDT and CDR2 YNNKEL (reference sequence). V dropped 3 bases and J dropped 12; count of bases not matched to a gene: 9. Here the CDR3 DNA reads TGTGCCAGCAGCCAGGCCCCACAGGGGCAACAGTATTTT. Its protein is CASSQAPQGQQYF.

This clone occurred a few times. The chain has TRBV25-1 and TRBJ1-2; 10 nucleotides agree with TRBD1. The J segment lost 8 bases and the V segment lost 9 bases, leaving 6 bases of the junction unmatched. The germline CDR1 and CDR2 sequences are MGHDK and SYGVNS. There are 12 residues in the CDR3. The CDR3 here is CARGTGAKGYTF. The CDR3 region has the DNA TGTGCCAGAGGGACAGGGGCGAAGGGCTACACCTTC.

With respect to this clone: Compared with germline, one end of the junction differs, possibly owing to a read error. V is TRBV5-6 and J is TRBJ1-2; 10 nucleotides line up with TRBD1. The CDR3 sequence is 14 residues long. Germline lookup yields CDR1 SGHDT and CDR2 YYEEEE. The CDR3, as DNA: TGTGCCAGCAGTTTGGTGGGGACAGGGGCAGGCTACACCTTC. Translated: CASSLVGTGAGYTF.

This clone was picked up one time. The chain couples TRBV5-1 to TRBJ1-1; the match to TRBD1 covers 10 bases. The V gene's germline CDR1 is SGHRS and CDR2 YFSETQ. This CDR3 spans 14 amino acids. The V segment lost 8 bases and the J segment 1 base; nucleotides outside the gene matches: 5. CDR3 loop: CASGQGEWNTEAFF. CDR3 bases: TGCGCCAGTGGACAGGGGGAGTGGAACACTGAAGCTTTCTTT.

The chain is built from TRBV6-5 and TRBJ1-2; D might be TRBD1 (5 bases). Germline CDR1 reads MNHEY; CDR2 reads SVGAGI. The CDR3 runs to 15 residues. V shed 8 bases and J shed 7 bases, with 23 bases lying between them. The chain's CDR3 is CASGAGAGPGGGYTF. CDR3 nucleotides: TGTGCCAGCGGGGCCGGGGCAGGCCCGGGAGGTGGCTACACCTTC.

CDR3 nucleotide sequence: TGTGCCATCAGTGAGCCCACAAGCGCGAACACTGAAGCTTTCTTT. This sequence encodes CAISEPTSANTEAFF. J is TRBJ1-1 and V is TRBV10-3; D call uncertain. Germline CDR1 and CDR2: ENHRY and SYGVKD. This CDR3 is 15 amino acids long. V was cut by 2 bases and J by 1 base, with 11 bases left in between.

This chain connects TRBV5-4 to TRBJ2-5; TRBD1 aligns across 10 bases. Germline assignment: CDR1 SGHNT and CDR2 YYREEE (reference sequence). V shed 0 bases and J 2 bases; nucleotides not matched to a gene: 4. CDR3 size: 16 residues. CDR3 loop: CASSLGPGQGQETQYF. DNA for the CDR3: TGTGCCAGCAGCTTGGGACCGGGACAGGGGCAAGAGACCCAGTACTTC. Drawing the rest from reference TRBV5-4 and TRBJ2-5, the complete variable domain is ETGVTQSPTHLIKTRGQQVTLRCSSQSGHNTVSWYQQALGQGPQFIFQYYREEENGRGNFPPRFSGLQFPNYSSELNVNALELDDSALYLCASSLGPGQGQETQYFGPGTRLLVL.

The chain links TRBV6-5 to TRBJ1-3; TRBD1 matches at 7 bases. Trimming took 8 bases from V and 0 from J; bases not matched to a gene: 7. Germline values: CDR1 MNHEY, CDR2 SVGAGI. This CDR3 region has 15 residues. CDR3 sequence (DNA): TGTGCCAGCGGGACAGCGGCCAACTCTGGAAACACCATATATTTT. This translates into CASGTAANSGNTIYF.

There are a few counts of this clone. This sequence joins TRBV12-1 and TRBJ1-3; the table's D call of TRBD1 was not tested on the DNA. TRBV12-1 is marked as a pseudogene. The CDR3 spans 15 residues. The CDR3: CASSPPGQAGNTIYF. The CDR3 DNA reads as TGTGCCAGCAGCCCCCCCGGACAGGCTGGAAACACCATATATTTT.

CDR3 sequence reads: CASSFSGSGNEQFF. CDR3 bases: TGTGCCAGCAGTTTTAGCGGGAGTGGCAATGAGCAGTTCTTC. This chain links TRBV27 with TRBJ2-1; 9 nucleotides agree with TRBD2. CDR3 length: 14 amino acids. V gave up 3 bases and J gave up 6 bases; unmatched junction bases: 3. Germline CDR1 is MNHEY and CDR2 is SMNVEV (reference sequence).

This chain uses TRBV7-8 with TRBJ1-1; D perhaps matches TRBD1 (5 bases). The germline gives CDR1 SGHVS, CDR2 FQNEAQ. The V end lost 6 bases, the J end lost 4 bases, and 21 bases lay between the germline ends. CDR3 size: 16 residues. The CDR3 nucleotides are TGTGCCAGCAGGCCGGTTGTAGGTCGTCAGGGCACTGAAGCTTTCTTT. This gives the protein CASRPVVGRQGTEAFF.

The chain links TRBV11-1 to TRBJ1-2; 8 positions agree with TRBD1. Germline CDR1 and CDR2: SGHAT and FQDESV (reference sequence). The CDR3 sequence is 13 residues long. Trimming took 8 bases from V and 8 from J; bases not matched to a gene: 10. The CDR3 region is CASSGQGLRGYTF. CDR3 sequence (DNA): TGTGCCAGCTCCGGACAGGGACTGAGAGGCTACACCTTC.

This clone was observed a few times. CDR3 region: CASSEGGNQPQHF. The CDR3 coding sequence is TGTGCCAGTAGTGAGGGGGGGAATCAGCCCCAGCATTTT. The chain links TRBV19 to TRBJ1-5; D perhaps matches TRBD1 (6 bases). The germline gives CDR1 LNHDA, CDR2 SQIVND (reference sequence). V lost 5 bases and J 4 bases, leaving 9 bases between the germline ends. The CDR3 has 13 residues.